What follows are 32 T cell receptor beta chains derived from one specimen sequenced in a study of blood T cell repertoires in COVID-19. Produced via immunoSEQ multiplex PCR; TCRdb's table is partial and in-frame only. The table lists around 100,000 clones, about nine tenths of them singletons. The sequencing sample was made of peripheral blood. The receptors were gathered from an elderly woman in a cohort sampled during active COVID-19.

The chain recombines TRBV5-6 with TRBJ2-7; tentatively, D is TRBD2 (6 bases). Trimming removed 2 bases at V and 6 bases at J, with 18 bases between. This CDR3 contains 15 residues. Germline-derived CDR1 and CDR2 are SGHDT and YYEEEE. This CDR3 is CASSFVPRLEGEQYF. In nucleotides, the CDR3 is TGTGCCAGCAGCTTCGTCCCTAGGTTGGAGGGCGAGCAGTACTTC.

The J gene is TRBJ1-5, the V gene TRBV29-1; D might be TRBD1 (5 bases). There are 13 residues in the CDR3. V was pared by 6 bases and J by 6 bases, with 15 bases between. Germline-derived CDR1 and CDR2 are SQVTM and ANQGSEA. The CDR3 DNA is TGCAGCGTCCTGACAGCTTCTGGTCAGCCCCAGCATTTT. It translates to CSVLTASGQPQHF. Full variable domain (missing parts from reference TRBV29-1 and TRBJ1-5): SAVISQKPSRDICQRGTSLTIQCQVDSQVTMMFWYRQQPGQSLTLIATANQGSEATYESGFVIDKFPISRPNLTFSTLTVSNMSPEDSSIYLCSVLTASGQPQHFGDGTRLSIL.

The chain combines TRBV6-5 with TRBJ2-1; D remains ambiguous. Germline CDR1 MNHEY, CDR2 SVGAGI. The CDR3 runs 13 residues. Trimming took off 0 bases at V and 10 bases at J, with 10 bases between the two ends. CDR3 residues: CASSYSRVREQFF. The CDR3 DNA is TGTGCCAGCAGTTACTCCCGGGTCAGAGAGCAGTTCTTC.

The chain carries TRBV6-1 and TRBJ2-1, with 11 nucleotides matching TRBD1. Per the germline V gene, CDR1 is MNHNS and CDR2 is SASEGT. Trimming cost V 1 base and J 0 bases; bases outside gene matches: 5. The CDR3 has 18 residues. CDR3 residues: CASSEVGQGGSSYNEQFF. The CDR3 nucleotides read TGTGCCAGCAGTGAAGTGGGACAGGGGGGAAGCTCCTACAATGAGCAGTTCTTC.

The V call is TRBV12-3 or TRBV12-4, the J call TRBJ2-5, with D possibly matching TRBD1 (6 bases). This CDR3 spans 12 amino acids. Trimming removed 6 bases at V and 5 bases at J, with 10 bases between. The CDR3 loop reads CASRLDRETQYF. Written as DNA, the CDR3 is TGTGCCAGCAGGCTCGACAGGGAGACCCAGTACTTC.

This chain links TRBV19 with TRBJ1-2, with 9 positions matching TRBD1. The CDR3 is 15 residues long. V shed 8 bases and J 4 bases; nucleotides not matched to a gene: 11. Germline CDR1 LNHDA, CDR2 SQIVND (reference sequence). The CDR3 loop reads CASRLPGQGIYGYTF. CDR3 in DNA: TGTGCCAGTCGTTTACCCGGACAGGGGATCTATGGCTACACCTTC.

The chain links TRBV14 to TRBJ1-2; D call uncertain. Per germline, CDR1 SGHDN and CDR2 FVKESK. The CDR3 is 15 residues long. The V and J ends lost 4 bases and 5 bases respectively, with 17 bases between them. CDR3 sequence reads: CASSLYSGGSYGYTF. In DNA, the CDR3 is TGTGCCAGCAGCCTATACAGTGGCGGGTCTTATGGCTACACCTTC.

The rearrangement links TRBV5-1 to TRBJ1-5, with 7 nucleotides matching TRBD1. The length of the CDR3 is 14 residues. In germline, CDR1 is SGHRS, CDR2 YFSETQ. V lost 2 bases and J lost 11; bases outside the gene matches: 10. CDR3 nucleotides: TGCGCCAGCAGCTTTTCTACAGGGGAGGAGGCCCAGCATTTT. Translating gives CASSFSTGEEAQHF.

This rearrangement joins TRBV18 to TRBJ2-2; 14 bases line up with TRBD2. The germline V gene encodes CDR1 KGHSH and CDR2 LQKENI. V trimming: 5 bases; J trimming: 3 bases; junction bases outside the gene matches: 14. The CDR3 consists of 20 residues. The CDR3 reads CASSSFTGTSGGKDTGELFF. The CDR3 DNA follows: TGTGCCAGCTCATCTTTTACCGGGACTAGCGGGGGAAAGGACACCGGGGAGCTGTTTTTT.

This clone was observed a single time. The CDR3 DNA reads as TGTGCCAGCAGCCAGGAACTAGCGGGAGCTAACAATGAGCAGTTCTTC. Its protein product is CASSQELAGANNEQFF. The chain employs TRBV4-2 and TRBJ2-1, with TRBD2 matching 11 bases. The germline V gene encodes CDR1 LGHNA and CDR2 YNFKEQ. This CDR3 comprises 16 residues. Unmatched junction bases numbered 6, after V lost 3 bases and J lost 5 bases.

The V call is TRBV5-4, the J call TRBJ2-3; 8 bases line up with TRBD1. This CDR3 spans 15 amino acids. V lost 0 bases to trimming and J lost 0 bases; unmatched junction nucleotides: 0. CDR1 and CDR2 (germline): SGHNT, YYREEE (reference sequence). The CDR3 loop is CASSLGDRSTDTQYF. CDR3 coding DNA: TGTGCCAGCAGCTTGGGGGACAGGAGCACAGATACGCAGTATTTT.

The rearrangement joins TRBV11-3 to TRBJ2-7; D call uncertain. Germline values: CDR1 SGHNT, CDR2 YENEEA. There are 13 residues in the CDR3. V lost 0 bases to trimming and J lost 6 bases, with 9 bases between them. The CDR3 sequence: CASSLEGTGEQYF. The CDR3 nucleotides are TGTGCCAGCAGCTTAGAAGGTACGGGCGAGCAGTACTTC.

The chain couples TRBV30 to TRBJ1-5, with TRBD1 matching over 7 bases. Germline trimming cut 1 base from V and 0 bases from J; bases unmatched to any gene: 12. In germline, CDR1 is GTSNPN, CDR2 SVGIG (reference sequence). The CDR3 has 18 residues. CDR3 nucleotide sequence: TGTGCCTGGAGTGACTCCTGGACAGGAGACAATAGCAATCAGCCCCAGCATTTT. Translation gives CAWSDSWTGDNSNQPQHF. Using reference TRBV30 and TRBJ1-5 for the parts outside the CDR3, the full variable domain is SQTIHQWPATLVQPVGSPLSLECTVEGTSNPNLYWYRQAAGRGLQLLFYSVGIGQISSEVPQNLSASRPQDRQFILSSKKLLLSDSGFYLCAWSDSWTGDNSNQPQHFGDGTRLSIL.

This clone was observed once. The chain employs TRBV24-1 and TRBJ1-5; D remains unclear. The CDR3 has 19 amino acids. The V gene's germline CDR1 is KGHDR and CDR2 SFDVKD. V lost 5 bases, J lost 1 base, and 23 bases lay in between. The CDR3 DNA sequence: TGTGCCACCAGTGTCGTATCGCGATCGCGCGGGCAGAGCAATCAGCCCCAGCATTTT. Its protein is CATSVVSRSRGQSNQPQHF.

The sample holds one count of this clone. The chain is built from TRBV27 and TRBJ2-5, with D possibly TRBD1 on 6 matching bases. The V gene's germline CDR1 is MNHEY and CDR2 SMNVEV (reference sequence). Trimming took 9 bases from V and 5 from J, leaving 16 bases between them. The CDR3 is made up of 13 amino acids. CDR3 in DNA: TGTGCCAGTGGGGGACATGGCCGGGAGACCCAGTACTTC. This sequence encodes CASGGHGRETQYF.

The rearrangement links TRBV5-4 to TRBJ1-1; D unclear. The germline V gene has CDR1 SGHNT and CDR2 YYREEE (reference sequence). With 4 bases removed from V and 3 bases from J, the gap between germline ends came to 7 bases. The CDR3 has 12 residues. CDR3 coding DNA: TGTGCCAGCAGCGCGGAATACACTGAAGCTTTCTTT. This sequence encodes CASSAEYTEAFF.

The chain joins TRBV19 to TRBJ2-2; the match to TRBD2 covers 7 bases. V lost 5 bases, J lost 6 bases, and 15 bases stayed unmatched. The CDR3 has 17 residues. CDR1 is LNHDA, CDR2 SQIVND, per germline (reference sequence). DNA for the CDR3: TGTGCCAGTAGTCTCCCTAGCGGTATGGTGTTCGCCGGGGAGCTGTTTTTT. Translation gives CASSLPSGMVFAGELFF.

The CDR3 protein is CASTGSGRGTDEQFF. Written as DNA, the CDR3 is TGTGCCAGCACCGGGTCTGGCAGGGGGACAGATGAGCAGTTCTTC. The chain carries TRBV28 and TRBJ2-1; 7 nucleotides align to TRBD1. Germline CDR1 and CDR2: MDHEN and SYDVKM. The CDR3 totals 15 residues. After removal of 7 bases from V and 8 bases from J, the junction contained 14 bases not matched to a gene.

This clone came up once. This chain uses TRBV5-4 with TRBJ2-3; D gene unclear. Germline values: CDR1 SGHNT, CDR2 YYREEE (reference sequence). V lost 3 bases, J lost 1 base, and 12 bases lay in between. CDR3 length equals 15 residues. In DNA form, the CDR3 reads TGTGCCAGCAGCTCAACAGAGATACGCACAGATACGCAGTATTTT. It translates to CASSSTEIRTDTQYF.

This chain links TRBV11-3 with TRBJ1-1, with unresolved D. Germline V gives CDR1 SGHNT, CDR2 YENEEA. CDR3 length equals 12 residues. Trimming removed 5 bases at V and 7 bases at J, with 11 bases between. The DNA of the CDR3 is TGTGCCAGCAGCCCGAATAGTCGTGAAGCTTTCTTT. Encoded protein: CASSPNSREAFF. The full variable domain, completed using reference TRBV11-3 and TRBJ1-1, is EAGVVQSPRYKIIEKKQPVAFWCNPISGHNTLYWYLQNLGQGPELLIRYENEEAVDDSQLPKDRFSAERLKGVDSTLKIQPAELGDSAVYLCASSPNSREAFFGQGTRLTVV.

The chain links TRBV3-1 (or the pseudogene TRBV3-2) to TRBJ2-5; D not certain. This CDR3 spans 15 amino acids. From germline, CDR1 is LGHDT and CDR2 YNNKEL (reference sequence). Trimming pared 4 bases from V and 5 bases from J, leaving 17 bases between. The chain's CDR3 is CASSRPSAGWETQYF. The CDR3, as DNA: TGTGCCAGCAGCCGACCCAGCGCCGGGTGGGAGACCCAGTACTTC.

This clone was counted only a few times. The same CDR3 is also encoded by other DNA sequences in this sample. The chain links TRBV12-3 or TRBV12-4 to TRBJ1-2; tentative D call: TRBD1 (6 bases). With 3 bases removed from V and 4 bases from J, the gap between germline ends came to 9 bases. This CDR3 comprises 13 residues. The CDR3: CASSLRGGYGYTF. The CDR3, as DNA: TGTGCCAGCAGTTTGAGGGGGGGCTATGGCTACACCTTC.

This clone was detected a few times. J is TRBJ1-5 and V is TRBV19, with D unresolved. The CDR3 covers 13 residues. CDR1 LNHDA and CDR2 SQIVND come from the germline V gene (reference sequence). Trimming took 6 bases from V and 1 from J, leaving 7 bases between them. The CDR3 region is CASSDTSNQPQHF. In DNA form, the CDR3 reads TGTGCCAGTAGCGACACGAGCAATCAGCCCCAGCATTTT.

DNA for the CDR3: TGTGCCACCAGCAGAGATAAACTTCTGGAGACCCAGTACTTC. As protein: CATSRDKLLETQYF. V gene TRBV15 combines with J gene TRBJ2-5; no clear D gene. This CDR3 has 14 amino acids. The germline V and J ends were trimmed by 0 bases and 5 bases, with 10 bases remaining between them. Germline assignment: CDR1 LNHNV and CDR2 YYDKDF (reference sequence).

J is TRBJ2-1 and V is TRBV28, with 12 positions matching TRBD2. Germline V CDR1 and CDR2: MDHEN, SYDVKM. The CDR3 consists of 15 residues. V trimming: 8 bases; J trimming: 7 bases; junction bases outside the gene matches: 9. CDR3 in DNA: TGTGCCAGCGGGATACTAGCGGGAGGCCCGAATGAGCAGTTCTTC. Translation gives CASGILAGGPNEQFF.

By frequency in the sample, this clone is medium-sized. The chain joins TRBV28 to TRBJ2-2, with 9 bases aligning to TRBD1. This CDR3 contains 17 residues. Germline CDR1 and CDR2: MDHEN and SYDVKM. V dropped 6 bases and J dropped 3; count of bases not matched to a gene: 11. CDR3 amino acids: CASRDDSDRGYTGELFF. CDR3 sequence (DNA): TGTGCCAGCAGGGACGACTCGGACAGGGGCTACACCGGGGAGCTGTTTTTT.

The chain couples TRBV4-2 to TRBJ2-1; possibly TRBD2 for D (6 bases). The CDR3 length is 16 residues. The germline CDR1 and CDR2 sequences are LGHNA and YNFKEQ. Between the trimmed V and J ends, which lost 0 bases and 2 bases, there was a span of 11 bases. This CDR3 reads CASSQDLASAYNEQFF. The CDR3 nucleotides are TGTGCCAGCAGCCAAGACCTAGCTAGCGCCTACAATGAGCAGTTCTTC.

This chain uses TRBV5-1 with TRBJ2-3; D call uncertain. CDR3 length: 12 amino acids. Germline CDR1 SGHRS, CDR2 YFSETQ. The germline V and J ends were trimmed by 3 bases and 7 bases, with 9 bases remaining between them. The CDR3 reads CASSSDTYTQYF. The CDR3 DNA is TGCGCCAGCAGCTCAGACACCTATACGCAGTATTTT.

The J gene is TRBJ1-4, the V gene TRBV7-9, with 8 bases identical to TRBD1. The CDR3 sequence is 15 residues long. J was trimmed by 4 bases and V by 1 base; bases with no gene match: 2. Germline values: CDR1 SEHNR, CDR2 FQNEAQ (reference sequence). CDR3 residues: CASSLETGVNEKLFF. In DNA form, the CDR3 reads TGTGCCAGCAGCTTAGAGACAGGGGTTAATGAAAAACTGTTTTTT.

The CDR3 loop is CASSPPGTGDGYTF. The CDR3 coding sequence is TGTGCCAGCAGCCCCCCCGGGACAGGGGATGGCTACACCTTC. The chain employs TRBV7-8 and TRBJ1-2; 10 bases are a match to TRBD1. Germline lookup yields CDR1 SGHVS and CDR2 FQNEAQ. CDR3 length equals 14 residues. The V and J ends lost 5 bases and 6 bases, in that order; junction bases with no gene match: 6.

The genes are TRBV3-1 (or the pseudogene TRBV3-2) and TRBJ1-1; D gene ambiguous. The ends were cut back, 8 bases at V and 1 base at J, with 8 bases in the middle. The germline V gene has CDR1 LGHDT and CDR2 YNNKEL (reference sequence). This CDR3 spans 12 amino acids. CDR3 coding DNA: TGTGCCAGCCAGACTGGGAACACTGAAGCTTTCTTT. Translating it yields CASQTGNTEAFF.

The CDR3 here is CASSLSGTTNTGELFF. CDR3 coding DNA: TGCGCCAGCAGCCTCTCCGGGACTACGAACACCGGGGAGCTGTTTTTT. The chain employs TRBV5-1 and TRBJ2-2, with 7 bases identical to TRBD2. Per germline, CDR1 SGHRS and CDR2 YFSETQ. This CDR3 contains 16 residues. J lost 0 bases, V lost 4 bases, and 6 bases had no gene match.